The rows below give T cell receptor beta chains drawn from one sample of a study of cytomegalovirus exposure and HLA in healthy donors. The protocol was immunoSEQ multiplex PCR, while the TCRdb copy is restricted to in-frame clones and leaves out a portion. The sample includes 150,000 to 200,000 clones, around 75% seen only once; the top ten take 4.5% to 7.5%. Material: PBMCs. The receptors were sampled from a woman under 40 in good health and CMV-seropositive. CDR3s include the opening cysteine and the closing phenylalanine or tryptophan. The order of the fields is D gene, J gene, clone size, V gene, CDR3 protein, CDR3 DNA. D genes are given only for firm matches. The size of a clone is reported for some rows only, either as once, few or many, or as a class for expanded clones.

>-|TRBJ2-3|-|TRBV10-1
CASSERGTATDTQYF
TGCGCCAGCAGTGAGCGGGGGACAGCTACAGATACGCAGTATTTT
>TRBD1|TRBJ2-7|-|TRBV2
CASRYQGAVTYEQYF
TGTGCCAGCAGGTATCAGGGGGCCGTAACCTACGAGCAGTACTTC
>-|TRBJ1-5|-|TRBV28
CASARPLGGSNQPQHF
TGTGCCAGCGCACGACCCCTGGGGGGGAGCAATCAGCCCCAGCATTTT
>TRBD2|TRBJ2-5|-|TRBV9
CASSVGASGTYQETQYF
TGTGCCAGCAGCGTAGGGGCTAGCGGTACGTACCAAGAGACCCAGTACTTC
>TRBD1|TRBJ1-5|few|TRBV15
CATSMYRGGQPQHF
TGTGCCACCAGCATGTACAGGGGAGGTCAGCCCCAGCATTTT
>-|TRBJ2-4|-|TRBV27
CASSVTGPKNIQYF
TGTGCCAGCAGTGTGACAGGTCCCAAAAACATTCAGTACTTC
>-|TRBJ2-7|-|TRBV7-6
CASSLAFSYEQYF
TGTGCCAGCAGCTTAGCCTTCTCCTACGAGCAGTACTTC
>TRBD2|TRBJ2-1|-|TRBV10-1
CASGQRDVNEQFF
TGCGCCAGCGGCCAGCGGGATGTCAATGAGCAGTTCTTC
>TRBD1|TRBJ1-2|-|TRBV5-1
CASSLVGTGGFGYTF
TGCGCCAGCAGCTTGGTTGGGACAGGGGGCTTTGGCTACACCTTC
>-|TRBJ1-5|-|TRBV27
CASSPVGGVEQPQHF
TGTGCCAGCAGTCCCGTCGGGGGGGTTGAACAGCCCCAGCATTTT